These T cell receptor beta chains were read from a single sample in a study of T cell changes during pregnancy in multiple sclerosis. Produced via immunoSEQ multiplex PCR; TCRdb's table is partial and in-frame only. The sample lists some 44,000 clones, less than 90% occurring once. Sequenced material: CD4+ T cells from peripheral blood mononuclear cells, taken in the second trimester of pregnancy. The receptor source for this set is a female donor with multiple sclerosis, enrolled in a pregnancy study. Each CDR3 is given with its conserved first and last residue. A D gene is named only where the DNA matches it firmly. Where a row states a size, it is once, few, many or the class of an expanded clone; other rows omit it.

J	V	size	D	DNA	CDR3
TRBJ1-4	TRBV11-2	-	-	TGTGCCAGCAGCAACGGACAGACAAATGAAAAACTGTTTTTT	CASSNGQTNEKLFF
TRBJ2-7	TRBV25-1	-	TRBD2	TGTGCCAGCAGTGAGGGGCGGGAGGTTAGCGAGCAGTACTTC	CASSEGREVSEQYF
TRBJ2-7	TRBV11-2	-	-	TGTGCCAGCAGCTTAGCGGGAGTCTCCTACGAGCAGTACTTC	CASSLAGVSYEQYF
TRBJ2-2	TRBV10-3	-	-	TGTGCCATCAGGCCCGAGACAGTGACCGGGGAGCTGTTTTTT	CAIRPETVTGELFF
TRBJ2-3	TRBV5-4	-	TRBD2	TGTGCCAGCAGCTTTAGCGGGACTAGCACAGATACGCAGTATTTT	CASSFSGTSTDTQYF
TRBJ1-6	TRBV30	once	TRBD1	TGTGCCTGGAGTTTGGCAGGGGGATCGCCCCTCCACTTT	CAWSLAGGSPLHF
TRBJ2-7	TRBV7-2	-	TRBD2	TGTGCCAGCAGCTTAGTAGCGGGCTACGAGCAGTACTTC	CASSLVAGYEQYF
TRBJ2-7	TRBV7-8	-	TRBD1	TGTGCCAGCAGAAAAAAAGTCGGGACAGGGACCTACGAGCAGTACTTC	CASRKKVGTGTYEQYF
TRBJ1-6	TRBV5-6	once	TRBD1	TGTGCCAGCAGCTTGCCGACAGGGGGCGATTCACCCCTCCACTTT	CASSLPTGGDSPLHF
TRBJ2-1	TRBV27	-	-	TGTGCCAGCAGTTTAAGGTCAGGGAAGGTCTTTAATGAGCAGTTCTTC	CASSLRSGKVFNEQFF
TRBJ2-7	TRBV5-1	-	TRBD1	TGCGCCAGCAGCCCGAGGACAGGGGGCGCAAACGAGCAGTACTTC	CASSPRTGGANEQYF
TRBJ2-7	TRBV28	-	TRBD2	TGTGCCAGCAGTTCGGGACTAGCGGGAGCCTACGAGCAGTACTTC	CASSSGLAGAYEQYF
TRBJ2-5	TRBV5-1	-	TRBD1	TGCGCCAGCAGCCCGTCGACAGGGGGCAGGCGGGAGACCCAGTACTTC	CASSPSTGGRRETQYF
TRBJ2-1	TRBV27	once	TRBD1	TGTGCCAGCAGTTTATCGCAACCACGACAGGGGGCGAAGAATGAGCAGTTCTTC	CASSLSQPRQGAKNEQFF
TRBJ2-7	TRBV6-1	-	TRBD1	TGTGCCAGTAGCCGGGACAGAGGCTCCTACGAGCAGTACTTC	CASSRDRGSYEQYF
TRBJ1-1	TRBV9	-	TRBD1	TGTGCCAGCAGCGTAACAGGGGGCGATATGACCACTGAAGCTTTCTTT	CASSVTGGDMTTEAFF
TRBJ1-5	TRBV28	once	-	TGTGCCAGCAGTTTCTCTCAAGGACAGCTAAAAAATCAGCCCCAGCATTTT	CASSFSQGQLKNQPQHF
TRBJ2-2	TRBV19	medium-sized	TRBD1	TGTGCCAGTAGTACACAGGGGGCGTATACCGGGGAGCTGTTTTTT	CASSTQGAYTGELFF
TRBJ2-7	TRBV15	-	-	TGTGCCACCAGCAGAGCTGGAGGCAGTACCTACGAGCAGTACTTC	CATSRAGGSTYEQYF
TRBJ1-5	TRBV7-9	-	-	TGTGCCAGCAGCTTAGACCTGGCGCCCCAGCATTTT	CASSLDLAPQHF
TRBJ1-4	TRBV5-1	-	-	TGCGCCAGCAGCTTTTTTTCGGGAAGCCCCAGAACTAATGAAAAACTGTTTTTT	CASSFFSGSPRTNEKLFF
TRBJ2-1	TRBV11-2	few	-	TGTGCCAGCAGCTTTGAGACAGTACTTTACTACAATGAGCAGTTCTTC	CASSFETVLYYNEQFF
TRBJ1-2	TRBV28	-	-	TGTGCCAGCAGTTTCAGCAGGGGCTATGGCTACACCTTC	CASSFSRGYGYTF
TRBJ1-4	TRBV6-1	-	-	TGTGCCAGCAGTGGGATGGGAGAAGAAAAACTGTTTTTT	CASSGMGEEKLFF
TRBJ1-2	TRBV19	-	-	TGTGCCAGTAGATTTTTAGTGGACGGGAAGGAACGTGGCTACACCTTC	CASRFLVDGKERGYTF
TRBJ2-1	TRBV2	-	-	TGTGCCAGCAGTGAAACTATGGATTCCTACAATGAGCAGTTCTTC	CASSETMDSYNEQFF
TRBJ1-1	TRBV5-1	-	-	TGCGCCAGCAGCCCTGGACGGACTACTGAAGCTTTCTTT	CASSPGRTTEAFF
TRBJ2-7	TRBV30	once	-	TGTGCCTGGAGTACGCTACGGAGAGGGGGCTACGAGCAGTACTTC	CAWSTLRRGGYEQYF
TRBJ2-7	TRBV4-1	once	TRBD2	TGCGCCAGCAGCCAAGTAGGGACTAAGAACGAGCAGTACTTC	CASSQVGTKNEQYF
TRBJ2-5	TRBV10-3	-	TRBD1	TGTGCCATTGGGACAGGGCAGCAAGAGACCCAGTACTTC	CAIGTGQQETQYF
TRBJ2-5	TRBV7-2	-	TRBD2	TGTGCCAGCAGCTCCGGACTAGATGGCTGGAAGACCCAGTACTTC	CASSSGLDGWKTQYF
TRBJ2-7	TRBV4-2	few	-	TGTGCCAGCAGCCAAGATCGAGACTACGAGCAGTACTTC	CASSQDRDYEQYF
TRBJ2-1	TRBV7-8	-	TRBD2	TGTGCCAGCAGCTCAACGGGGGGAGGGGTGCTCAATGAGCAGTTCTTC	CASSSTGGGVLNEQFF
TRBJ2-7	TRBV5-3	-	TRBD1	TGTGCCAGCCACCTCCTGGGACAGCCTCCCTCCTACGAGCAGTACTTC	CASHLLGQPPSYEQYF
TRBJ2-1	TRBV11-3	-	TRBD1	TGTGCCAGCAGCAGCGGGACAGGGGGCGTCTACAATGAGCAGTTCTTC	CASSSGTGGVYNEQFF
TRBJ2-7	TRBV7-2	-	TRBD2	TGTGCCAGCAGCGTTAGTCTAGCGGGAGTAGGTGAGCAGTACTTC	CASSVSLAGVGEQYF
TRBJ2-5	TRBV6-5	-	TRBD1	TGTGCCAGCAGTTCCCGGGACAGGGGTTTACAAGAGACCCAGTACTTC	CASSSRDRGLQETQYF
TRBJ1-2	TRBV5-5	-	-	TGTGCCAGCAGCAAAGGGGAAAACTATGGCTACACCTTC	CASSKGENYGYTF
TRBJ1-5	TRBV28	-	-	TGTGCCAGTCAGGGGTTGGTAAGCAATCAGCCCCAGCATTTT	CASQGLVSNQPQHF
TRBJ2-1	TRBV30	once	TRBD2	TGTGCCTGGAGTCGAATGAGGACTAGCGGGGGCTACAATGAGCAGTTCTTC	CAWSRMRTSGGYNEQFF
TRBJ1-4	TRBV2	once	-	TGTGCCAGCAGTGACCCGACAGGTAGAGGAAAACTGTTTTTT	CASSDPTGRGKLFF
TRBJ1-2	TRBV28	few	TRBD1	TGTGCCAGCGGTTCACCGGTGACAGGGGGATATGGCTACACCTTC	CASGSPVTGGYGYTF
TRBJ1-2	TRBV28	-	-	TGTGCCAGCAGTTTCCCGCGGGACCTTCAGGGCTACACCTTC	CASSFPRDLQGYTF
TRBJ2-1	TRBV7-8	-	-	TGTGCCAGCAGCTTAGCGCCGGGGTATGCGACAAATGAGCAGTTCTTC	CASSLAPGYATNEQFF
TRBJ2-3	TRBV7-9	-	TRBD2	TGTGCCAGCAGCTTAGTGACTAGCGGGAGGGCTGGAGATACGCAGTATTTT	CASSLVTSGRAGDTQYF